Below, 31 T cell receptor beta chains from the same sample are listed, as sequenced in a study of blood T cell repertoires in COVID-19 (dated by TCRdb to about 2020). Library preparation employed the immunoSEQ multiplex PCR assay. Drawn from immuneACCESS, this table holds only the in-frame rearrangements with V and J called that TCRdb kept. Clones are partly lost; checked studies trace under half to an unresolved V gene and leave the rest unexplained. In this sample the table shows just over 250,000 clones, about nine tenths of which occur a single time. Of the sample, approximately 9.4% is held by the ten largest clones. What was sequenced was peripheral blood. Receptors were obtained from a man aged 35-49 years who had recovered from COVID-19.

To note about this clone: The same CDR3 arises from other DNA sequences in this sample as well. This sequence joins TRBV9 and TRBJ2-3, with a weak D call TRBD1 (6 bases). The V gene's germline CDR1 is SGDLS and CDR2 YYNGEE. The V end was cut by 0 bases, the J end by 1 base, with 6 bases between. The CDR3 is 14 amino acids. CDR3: CASSVEGGTDTQYF. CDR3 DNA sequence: TGTGCCAGCAGCGTAGAGGGGGGCACAGATACGCAGTATTTT.

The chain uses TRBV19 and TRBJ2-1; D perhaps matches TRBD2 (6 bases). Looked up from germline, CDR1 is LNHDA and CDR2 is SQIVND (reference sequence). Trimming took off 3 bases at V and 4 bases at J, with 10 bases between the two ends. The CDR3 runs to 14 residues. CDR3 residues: CASSMRRDYNEQFF. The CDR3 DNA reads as TGTGCCAGTAGTATGAGGCGGGATTACAATGAGCAGTTCTTC.

CDR3 loop: CASSPLASTGGVYGYTF. The CDR3 DNA follows: TGTGCCAGCAGTCCACTTGCCTCAACAGGGGGCGTCTATGGCTACACCTTC. The gene calls are TRBV27 and TRBJ1-2; 9 bases match TRBD1. This CDR3 is built from 17 residues. J lost 4 bases, V lost 5 bases, and 14 bases had no gene match. Germline V gives CDR1 MNHEY, CDR2 SMNVEV (reference sequence).

The CDR3 DNA follows: TGTGCCAGCAGCCAAGGCCCCCTAGCGGGGGGGCCACATACGCAGTATTTT. Translated, it gives CASSQGPLAGGPHTQYF. This chain connects TRBV4-2 to TRBJ2-3; 12 bases map to TRBD2. The CDR3 has 17 residues. Germline V CDR1 and CDR2: LGHNA, YNFKEQ. V lost 1 base and J lost 7; bases outside the gene matches: 9.

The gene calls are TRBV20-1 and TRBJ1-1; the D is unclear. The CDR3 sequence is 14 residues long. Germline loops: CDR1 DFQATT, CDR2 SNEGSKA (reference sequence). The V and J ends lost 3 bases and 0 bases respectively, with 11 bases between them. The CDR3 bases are TGCAGTGCTAGTCTACAGCTCATGAACACTGAAGCTTTCTTT. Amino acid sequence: CSASLQLMNTEAFF.

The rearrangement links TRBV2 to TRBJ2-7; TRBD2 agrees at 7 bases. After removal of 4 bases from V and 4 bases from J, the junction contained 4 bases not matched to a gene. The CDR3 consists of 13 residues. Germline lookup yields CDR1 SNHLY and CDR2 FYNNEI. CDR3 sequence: CASSVSGPYEQYF. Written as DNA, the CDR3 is TGTGCCAGCAGTGTTAGCGGGCCGTACGAGCAGTACTTC.

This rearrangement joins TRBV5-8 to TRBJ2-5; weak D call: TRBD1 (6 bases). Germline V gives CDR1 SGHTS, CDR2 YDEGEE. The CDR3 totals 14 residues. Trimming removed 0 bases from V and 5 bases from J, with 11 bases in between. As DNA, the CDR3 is TGTGCCAGCAGCTTGGAGGGGGTGAGGGAGACCCAGTACTTC. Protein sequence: CASSLEGVRETQYF.

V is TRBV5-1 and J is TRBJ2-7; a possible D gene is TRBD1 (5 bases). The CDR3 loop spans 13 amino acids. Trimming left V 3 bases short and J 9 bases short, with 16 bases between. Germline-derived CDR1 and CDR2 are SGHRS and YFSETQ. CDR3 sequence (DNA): TGCGCCAGCAGCTCACCTGGACATCCCCGGCAGTACTTC. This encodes CASSSPGHPRQYF.

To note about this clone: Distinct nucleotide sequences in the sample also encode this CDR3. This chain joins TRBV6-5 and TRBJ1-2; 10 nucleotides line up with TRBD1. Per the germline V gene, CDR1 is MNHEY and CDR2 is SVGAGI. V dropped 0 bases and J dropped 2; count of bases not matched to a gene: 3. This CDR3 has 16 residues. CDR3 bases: TGTGCCAGCAGTTACTCCCGGACAGGGGGGAACTATGGCTACACCTTC. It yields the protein CASSYSRTGGNYGYTF.

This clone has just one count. The CDR3 sequence: CASSIEGLNTEAFF. The CDR3 DNA sequence: TGTGCCAGTAGTATTGAGGGCTTGAACACTGAAGCTTTCTTT. This rearrangement joins TRBV19 to TRBJ1-1; unclear D gene. The CDR3 is made up of 14 amino acids. Germline CDR1 is LNHDA and CDR2 is SQIVND (reference sequence). The V gene lost 3 bases and the J gene lost 0 bases, with 8 bases spanning the gap.

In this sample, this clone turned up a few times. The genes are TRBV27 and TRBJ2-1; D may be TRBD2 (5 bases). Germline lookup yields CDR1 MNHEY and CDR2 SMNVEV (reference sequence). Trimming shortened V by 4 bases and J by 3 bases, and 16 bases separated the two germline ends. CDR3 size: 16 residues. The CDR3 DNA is TGTGCCAGCAGTTCGAACTGGGAGACATTCTACAATGAGCAGTTCTTC. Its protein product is CASSSNWETFYNEQFF.

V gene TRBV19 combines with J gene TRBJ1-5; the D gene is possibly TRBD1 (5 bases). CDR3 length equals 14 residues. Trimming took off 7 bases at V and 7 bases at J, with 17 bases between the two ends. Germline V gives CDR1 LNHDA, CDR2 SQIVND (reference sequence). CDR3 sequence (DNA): TGTGCCAGTACACGGGGGGAACCGGGGCAGCCCCAGCATTTT. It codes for CASTRGEPGQPQHF. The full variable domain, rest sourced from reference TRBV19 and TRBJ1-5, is DGGITQSPKYLFRKEGQNVTLSCEQNLNHDAMYWYRQDPGQGLRLIYYSQIVNDFQKGDIAEGYSVSREKKESFPLTVTSAQKNPTAFYLCASTRGEPGQPQHFGDGTRLSIL.

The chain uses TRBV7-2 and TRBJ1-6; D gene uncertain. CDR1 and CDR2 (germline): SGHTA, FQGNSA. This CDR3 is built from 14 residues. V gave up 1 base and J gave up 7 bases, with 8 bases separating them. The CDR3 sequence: CASSLETANSPLHF. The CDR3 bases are TGTGCCAGCAGCTTAGAAACAGCAAATTCACCCCTCCACTTT.

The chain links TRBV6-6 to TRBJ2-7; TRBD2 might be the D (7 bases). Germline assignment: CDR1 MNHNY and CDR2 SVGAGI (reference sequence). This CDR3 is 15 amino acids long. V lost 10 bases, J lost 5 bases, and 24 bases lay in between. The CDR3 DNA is TGTGCCATCAGGCCCCTAACGGGGGGCAGCAACGAGCAGTACTTC. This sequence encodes CAIRPLTGGSNEQYF.

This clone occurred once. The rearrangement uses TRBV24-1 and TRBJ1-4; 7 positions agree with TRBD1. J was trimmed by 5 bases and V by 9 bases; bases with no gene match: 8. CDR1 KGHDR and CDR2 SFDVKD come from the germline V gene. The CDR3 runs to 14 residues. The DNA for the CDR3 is TGTGCCACCGATAACAGGGGACAGAATGAAAAACTGTTTTTT. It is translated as CATDNRGQNEKLFF.

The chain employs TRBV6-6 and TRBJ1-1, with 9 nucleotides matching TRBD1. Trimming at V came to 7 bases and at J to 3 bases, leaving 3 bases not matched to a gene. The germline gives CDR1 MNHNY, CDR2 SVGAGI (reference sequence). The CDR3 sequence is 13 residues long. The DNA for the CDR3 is TGTGCCAGCAACAGGGGGCAAGACACTGAAGCTTTCTTT. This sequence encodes CASNRGQDTEAFF.

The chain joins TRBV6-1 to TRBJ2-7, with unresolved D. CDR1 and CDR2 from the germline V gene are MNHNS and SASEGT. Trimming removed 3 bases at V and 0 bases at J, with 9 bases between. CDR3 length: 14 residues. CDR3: CASSETLSSYEQYF. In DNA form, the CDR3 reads TGTGCCAGCAGTGAGACACTGAGCTCCTACGAGCAGTACTTC.

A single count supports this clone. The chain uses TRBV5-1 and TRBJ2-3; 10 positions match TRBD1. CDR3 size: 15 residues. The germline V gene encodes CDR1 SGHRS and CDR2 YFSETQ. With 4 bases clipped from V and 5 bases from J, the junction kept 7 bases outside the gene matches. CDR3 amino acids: CASSPGDRGLDTQYF. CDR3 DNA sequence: TGCGCCAGCAGCCCAGGGGACAGGGGCCTAGATACGCAGTATTTT.

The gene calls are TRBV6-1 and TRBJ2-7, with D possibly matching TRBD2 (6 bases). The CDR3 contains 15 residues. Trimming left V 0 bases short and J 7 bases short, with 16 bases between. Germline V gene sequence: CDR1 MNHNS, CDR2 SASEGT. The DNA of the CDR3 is TGTGCCAGCAGTGAAGCGGGACTCTCGGGTGAGGAGCAGTACTTC. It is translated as CASSEAGLSGEEQYF.

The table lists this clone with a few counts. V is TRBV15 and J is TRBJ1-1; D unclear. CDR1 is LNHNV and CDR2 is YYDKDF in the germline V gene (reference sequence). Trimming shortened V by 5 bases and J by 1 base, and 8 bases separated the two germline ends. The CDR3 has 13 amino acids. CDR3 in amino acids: CATSLGRNTEAFF. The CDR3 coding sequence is TGTGCCACCAGCCTGGGCCGGAACACTGAAGCTTTCTTT.

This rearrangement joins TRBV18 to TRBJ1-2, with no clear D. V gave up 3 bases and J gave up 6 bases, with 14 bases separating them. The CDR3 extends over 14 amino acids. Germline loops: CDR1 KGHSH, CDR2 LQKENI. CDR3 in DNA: TGTGCCAGCTCACCTTTAACAGAATTACATGGCTACACCTTC. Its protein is CASSPLTELHGYTF. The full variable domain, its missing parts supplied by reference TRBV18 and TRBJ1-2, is NAGVMQNPRHLVRRRGQEARLRCSPMKGHSHVYWYRQLPEEGLKFMVYLQKENIIDESGMPKERFSAEFPKEGPSILRIQQVVRGDSAAYFCASSPLTELHGYTFGSGTRLTVV.

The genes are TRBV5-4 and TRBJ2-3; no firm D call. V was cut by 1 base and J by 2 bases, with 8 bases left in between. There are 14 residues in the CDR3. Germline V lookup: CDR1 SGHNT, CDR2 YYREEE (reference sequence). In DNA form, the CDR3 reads TGTGCCAGCAGCTTGAAACAGACCACAGATACGCAGTATTTT. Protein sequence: CASSLKQTTDTQYF.

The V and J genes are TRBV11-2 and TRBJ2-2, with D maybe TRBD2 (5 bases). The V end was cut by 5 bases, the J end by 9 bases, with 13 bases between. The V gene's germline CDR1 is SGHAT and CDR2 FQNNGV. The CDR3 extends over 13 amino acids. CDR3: CASSEGLGWELFF. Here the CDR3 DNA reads TGTGCCAGCAGCGAGGGCCTAGGATGGGAGCTGTTTTTT.

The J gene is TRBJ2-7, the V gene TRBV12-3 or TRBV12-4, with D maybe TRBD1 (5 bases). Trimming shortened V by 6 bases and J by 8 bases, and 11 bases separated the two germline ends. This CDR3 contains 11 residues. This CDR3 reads CASSTGHQQYF. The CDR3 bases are TGTGCCAGCAGCACTGGACACCAGCAGTACTTC.

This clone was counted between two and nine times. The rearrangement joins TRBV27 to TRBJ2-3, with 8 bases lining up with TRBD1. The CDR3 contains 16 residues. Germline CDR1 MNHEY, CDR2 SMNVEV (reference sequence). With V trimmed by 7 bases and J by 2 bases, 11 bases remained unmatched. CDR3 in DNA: TGTGCCAGCAAAATCGACAGGGGTCTTAACACAGATACGCAGTATTTT. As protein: CASKIDRGLNTDTQYF.

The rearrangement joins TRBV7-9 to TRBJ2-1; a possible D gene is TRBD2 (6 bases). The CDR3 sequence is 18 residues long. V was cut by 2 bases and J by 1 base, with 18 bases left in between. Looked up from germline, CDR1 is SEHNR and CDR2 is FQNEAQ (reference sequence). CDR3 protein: CASSLIKDYPFSYNEQFF. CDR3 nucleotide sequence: TGTGCCAGCAGCTTAATCAAGGACTACCCTTTTTCCTACAATGAGCAGTTCTTC.

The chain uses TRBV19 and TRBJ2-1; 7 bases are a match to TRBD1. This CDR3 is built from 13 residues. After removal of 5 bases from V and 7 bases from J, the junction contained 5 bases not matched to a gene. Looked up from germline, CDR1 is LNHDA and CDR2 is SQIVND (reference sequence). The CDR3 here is CASSPGQRNEQFF. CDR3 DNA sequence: TGTGCCAGTAGTCCGGGACAGCGGAATGAGCAGTTCTTC.

CDR3 coding DNA: TGTGCCAGCAGCCGGACTAGCGGGAGATCAGATACGCAGTATTTT. It codes for CASSRTSGRSDTQYF. This chain uses TRBV7-2 with TRBJ2-3; 13 bases map to TRBD2. The CDR3 runs 15 residues. With V trimmed by 5 bases and J by 4 bases, 3 bases remained unmatched. CDR1 is SGHTA, CDR2 FQGNSA, per germline.

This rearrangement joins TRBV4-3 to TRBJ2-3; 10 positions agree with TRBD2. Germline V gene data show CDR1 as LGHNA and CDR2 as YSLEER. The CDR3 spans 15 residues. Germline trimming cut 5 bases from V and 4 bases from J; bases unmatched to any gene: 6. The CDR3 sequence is CASSASGRGSDTQYF. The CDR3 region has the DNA TGCGCCAGCAGCGCTAGCGGGAGAGGGTCAGATACGCAGTATTTT.

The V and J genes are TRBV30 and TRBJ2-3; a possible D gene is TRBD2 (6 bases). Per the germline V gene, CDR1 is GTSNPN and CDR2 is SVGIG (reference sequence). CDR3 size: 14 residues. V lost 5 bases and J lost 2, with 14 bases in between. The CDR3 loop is CAWGWEDFTDTQYF. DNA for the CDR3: TGTGCCTGGGGTTGGGAGGACTTCACAGATACGCAGTATTTT.

The CDR3 reads CASSWTRTSGSPTGELFF. The CDR3 nucleotides read TGCGCCAGCAGCTGGACCCGGACTAGCGGGAGTCCCACCGGGGAGCTGTTTTTT. The chain uses TRBV5-1 and TRBJ2-2, with 13 bases fitting TRBD2. The germline gives CDR1 SGHRS, CDR2 YFSETQ. V trimming: 3 bases; J trimming: 4 bases; junction bases outside the gene matches: 9. The CDR3 is 18 amino acids. The variable domain in full, completed from reference TRBV5-1 and TRBJ2-2, reads KAGVTQTPRYLIKTRGQQVTLSCSPISGHRSVSWYQQTPGQGLQFLFEYFSETQRNKGNFPGRFSGRQFSNSRSEMNVSTLELGDSALYLCASSWTRTSGSPTGELFFGEGSRLTVL.